This T cell receptor (beta chain) was obtained from a study of early T cells in non-severe SARS-CoV-2 infection. The length of the CDR3 is 16 residues. Trimming took off 1 base at V and 1 base at J, with 14 bases between the two ends. Via MiXCR, TCRdb re-called the 5' RACE reads, giving one row per CDR3 protein. The table shows tens of thousands of distinct CDR3 sequences, with 12% occurring only once. This clonotype originated in an adult who was a healthcare worker with PCR-confirmed SARS-CoV-2 infection or an uninfected control (not recorded which). The rearrangement uses TRBV12-3 or TRBV12-4 and TRBJ2-7; no firm D call. Sequenced sample: whole blood. The CDR3 spells CASSLVRRMGSYEQYF. Here the CDR3 DNA reads TGTGCCAGCAGTTTAGTCCGCAGGATGGGGTCCTACGAGCAGTACTTC.